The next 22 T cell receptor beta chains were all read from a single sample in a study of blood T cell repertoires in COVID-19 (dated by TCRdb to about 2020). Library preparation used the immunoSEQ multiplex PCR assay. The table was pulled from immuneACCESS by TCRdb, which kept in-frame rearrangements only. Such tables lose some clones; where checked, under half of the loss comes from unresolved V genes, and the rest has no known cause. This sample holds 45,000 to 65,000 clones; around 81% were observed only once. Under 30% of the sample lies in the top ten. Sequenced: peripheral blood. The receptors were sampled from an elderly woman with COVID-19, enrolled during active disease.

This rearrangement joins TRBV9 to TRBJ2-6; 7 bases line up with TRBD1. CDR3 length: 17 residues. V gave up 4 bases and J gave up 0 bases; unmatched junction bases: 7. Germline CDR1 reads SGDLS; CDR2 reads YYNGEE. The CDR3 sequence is CASSFPTGRSGANVLTF. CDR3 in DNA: TGTGCCAGCAGCTTTCCGACAGGGCGCTCTGGGGCCAACGTCCTGACTTTC.

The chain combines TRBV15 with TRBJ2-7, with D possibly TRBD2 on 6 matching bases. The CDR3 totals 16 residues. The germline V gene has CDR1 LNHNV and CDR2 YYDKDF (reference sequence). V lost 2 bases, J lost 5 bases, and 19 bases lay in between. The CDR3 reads CATSRLPQAGGDEQYF. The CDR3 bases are TGTGCCACCAGCAGATTGCCCCAAGCGGGCGGCGACGAGCAGTACTTC.

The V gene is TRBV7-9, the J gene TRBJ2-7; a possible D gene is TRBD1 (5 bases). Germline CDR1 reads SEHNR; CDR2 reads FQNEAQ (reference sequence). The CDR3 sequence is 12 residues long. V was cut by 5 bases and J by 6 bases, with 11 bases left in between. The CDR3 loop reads CASSPGQTEQYF. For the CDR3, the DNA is TGTGCCAGCAGCCCAGGACAAACCGAGCAGTACTTC.

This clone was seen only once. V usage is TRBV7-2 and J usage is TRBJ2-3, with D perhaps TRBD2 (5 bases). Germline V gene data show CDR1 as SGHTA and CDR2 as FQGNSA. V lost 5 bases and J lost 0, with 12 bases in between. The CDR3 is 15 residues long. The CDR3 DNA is TGTGCCAGCAGCCGTGCCAGCGGAAGCACAGATACGCAGTATTTT. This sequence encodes CASSRASGSTDTQYF.

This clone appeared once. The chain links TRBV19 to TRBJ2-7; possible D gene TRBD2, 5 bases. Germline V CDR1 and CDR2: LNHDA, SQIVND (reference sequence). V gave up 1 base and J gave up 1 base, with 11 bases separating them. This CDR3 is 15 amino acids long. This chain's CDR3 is CASSIVAGMSYEQYF. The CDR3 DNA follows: TGTGCCAGTAGTATAGTTGCCGGGATGTCCTACGAGCAGTACTTC.

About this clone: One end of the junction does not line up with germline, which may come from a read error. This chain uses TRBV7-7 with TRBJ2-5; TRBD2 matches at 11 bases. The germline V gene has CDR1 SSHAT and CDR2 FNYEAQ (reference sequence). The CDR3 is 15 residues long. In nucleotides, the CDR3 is TGTGCTAGCAGCTTACTCCCTAGCGGGAGGGAGACCCAGTACTTC. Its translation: CASSLLPSGRETQYF.

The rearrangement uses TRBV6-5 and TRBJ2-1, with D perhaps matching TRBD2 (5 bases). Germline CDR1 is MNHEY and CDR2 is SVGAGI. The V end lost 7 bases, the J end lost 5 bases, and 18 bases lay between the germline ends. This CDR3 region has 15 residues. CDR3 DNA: TGTGCCAGCATCGAAAAGTCCGGGATTAACAATGAGCAGTTCTTC. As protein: CASIEKSGINNEQFF.

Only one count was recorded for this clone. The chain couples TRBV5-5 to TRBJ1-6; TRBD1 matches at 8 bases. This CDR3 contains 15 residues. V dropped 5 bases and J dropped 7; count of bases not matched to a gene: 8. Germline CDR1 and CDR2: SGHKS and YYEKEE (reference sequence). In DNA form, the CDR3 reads TGTGCCAGCAGTTTCGGACAGGGAGTAAATTCACCCCTCCACTTT. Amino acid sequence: CASSFGQGVNSPLHF.

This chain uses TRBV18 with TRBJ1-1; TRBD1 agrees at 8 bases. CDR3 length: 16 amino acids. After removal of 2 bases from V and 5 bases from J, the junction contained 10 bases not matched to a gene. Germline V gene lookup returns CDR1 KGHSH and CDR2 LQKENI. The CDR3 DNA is TGTGCCAGCTCACCAGGGGGAGCAGGGGGCTATACTGAAGCTTTCTTT. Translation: CASSPGGAGGYTEAFF.

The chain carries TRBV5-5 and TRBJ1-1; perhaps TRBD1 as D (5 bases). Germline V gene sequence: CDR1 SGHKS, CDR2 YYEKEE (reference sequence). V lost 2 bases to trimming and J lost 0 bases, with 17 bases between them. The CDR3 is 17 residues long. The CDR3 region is CASSFGKNRPLNTEAFF. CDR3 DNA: TGTGCCAGCAGCTTTGGTAAGAACAGGCCTCTGAACACTGAAGCTTTCTTT.

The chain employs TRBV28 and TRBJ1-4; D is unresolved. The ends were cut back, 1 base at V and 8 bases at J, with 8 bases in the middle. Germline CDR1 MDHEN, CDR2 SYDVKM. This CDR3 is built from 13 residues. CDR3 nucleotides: TGTGCCAGCAGTTTATTTTCCGGGGAAAAACTGTTTTTT. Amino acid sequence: CASSLFSGEKLFF.

CDR3 DNA sequence: TGTGCCACCAGTGCGGGAGGGCACACCGGGGAGCTGTTTTTT. This sequence encodes CATSAGGHTGELFF. The chain combines TRBV24-1 with TRBJ2-2; TRBD2 agrees at 8 bases. Looked up from germline, CDR1 is KGHDR and CDR2 is SFDVKD. V lost 5 bases, J lost 3 bases, and 1 base stayed unmatched. CDR3 length: 14 residues.

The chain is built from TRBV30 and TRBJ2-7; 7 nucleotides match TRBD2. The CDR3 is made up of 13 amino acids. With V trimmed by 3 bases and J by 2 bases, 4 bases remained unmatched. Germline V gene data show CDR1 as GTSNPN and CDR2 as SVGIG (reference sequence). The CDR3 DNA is TGTGCCTGGAGGCCTACTAGCGCCTACGAGCAGTACTTC. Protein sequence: CAWRPTSAYEQYF.

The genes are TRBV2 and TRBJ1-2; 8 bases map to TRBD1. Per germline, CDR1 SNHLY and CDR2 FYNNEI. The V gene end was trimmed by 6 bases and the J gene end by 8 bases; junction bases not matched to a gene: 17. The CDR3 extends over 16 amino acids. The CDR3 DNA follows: TGTGCCAGCAGCCCCCTGGGGACAGGCCTCTCGCACGGCTACACCTTC. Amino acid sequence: CASSPLGTGLSHGYTF.

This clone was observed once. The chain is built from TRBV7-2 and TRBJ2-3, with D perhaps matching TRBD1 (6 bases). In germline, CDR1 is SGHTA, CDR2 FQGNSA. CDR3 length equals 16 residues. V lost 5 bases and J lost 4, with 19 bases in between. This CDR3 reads CASSLAGTPAADTQYF. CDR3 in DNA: TGTGCCAGCAGCCTGGCCGGGACACCGGCGGCAGATACGCAGTATTTT.

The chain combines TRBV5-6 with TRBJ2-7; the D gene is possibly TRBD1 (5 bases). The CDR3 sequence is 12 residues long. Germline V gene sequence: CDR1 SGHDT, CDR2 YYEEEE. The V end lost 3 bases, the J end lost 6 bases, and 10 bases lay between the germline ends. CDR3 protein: CASSYARGEQYF. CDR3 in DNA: TGTGCCAGCAGCTATGCTAGGGGCGAGCAGTACTTC.

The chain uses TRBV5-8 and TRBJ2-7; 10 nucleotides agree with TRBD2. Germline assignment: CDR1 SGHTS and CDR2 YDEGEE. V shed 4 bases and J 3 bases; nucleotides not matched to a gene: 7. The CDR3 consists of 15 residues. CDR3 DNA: TGTGCCAGCAGCCTGGCTAGCGGGGGCTTCTACGAGCAGTACTTC. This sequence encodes CASSLASGGFYEQYF. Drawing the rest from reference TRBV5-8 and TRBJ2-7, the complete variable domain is EAGVTQSPTHLIKTRGQQATLRCSPISGHTSVYWYQQALGLGLQFLLWYDEGEERNRGNFPPRFSGRQFPNYSSELNVNALELEDSALYLCASSLASGGFYEQYFGPGTRLTVT.

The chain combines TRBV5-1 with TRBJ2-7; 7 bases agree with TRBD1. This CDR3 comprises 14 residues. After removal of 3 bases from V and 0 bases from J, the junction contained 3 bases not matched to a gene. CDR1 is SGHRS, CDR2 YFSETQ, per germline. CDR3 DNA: TGCGCCAGCAGCTCCCGGGACAGCTCCTACGAGCAGTACTTC. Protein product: CASSSRDSSYEQYF.

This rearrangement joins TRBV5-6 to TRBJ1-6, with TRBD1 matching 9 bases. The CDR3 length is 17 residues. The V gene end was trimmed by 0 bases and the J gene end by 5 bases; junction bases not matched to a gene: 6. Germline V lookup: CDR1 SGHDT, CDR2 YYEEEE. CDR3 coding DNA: TGTGCCAGCAGCTTGGACAGGGGGCGCATTAATAATTCACCCCTCCACTTT. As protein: CASSLDRGRINNSPLHF.

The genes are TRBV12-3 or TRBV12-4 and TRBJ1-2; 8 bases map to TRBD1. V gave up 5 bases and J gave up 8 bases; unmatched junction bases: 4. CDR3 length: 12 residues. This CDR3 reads CASSDRGWGYTF. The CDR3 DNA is TGTGCCAGCAGTGACAGGGGTTGGGGCTACACCTTC.

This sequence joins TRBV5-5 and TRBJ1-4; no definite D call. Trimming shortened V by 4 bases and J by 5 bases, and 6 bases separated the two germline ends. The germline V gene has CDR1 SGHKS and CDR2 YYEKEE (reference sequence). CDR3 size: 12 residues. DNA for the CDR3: TGTGCCAGCAGCCGCGAAAATGAAAAACTGTTTTTT. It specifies CASSRENEKLFF.

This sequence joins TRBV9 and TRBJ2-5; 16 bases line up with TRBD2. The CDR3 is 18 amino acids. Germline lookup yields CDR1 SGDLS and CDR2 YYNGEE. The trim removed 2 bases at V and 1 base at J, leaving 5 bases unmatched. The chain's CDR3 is CASSVSGLAGGPQETQYF. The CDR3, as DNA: TGTGCCAGCAGCGTTTCGGGACTAGCGGGAGGGCCCCAAGAGACCCAGTACTTC.